These 21 T cell receptor beta chains were all obtained from the same sample, sequenced in a study of neurological immune-mediated disorders. MiXCR, run by TCRdb on the 5' RACE reads, gives a single entry per CDR3 protein. The table includes under 85,000 distinct CDR3 sequences, around an eighth detected once. Sequenced material: PBMCs. Receptors originate from a woman aged 50 to 60 in good health.

This clonotype showed up many times. V usage is TRBV14 and J usage is TRBJ2-7; 14 bases are shared with TRBD2. V lost 0 bases and J lost 6; bases outside the gene matches: 4. CDR3 length: 16 residues. Germline CDR1 reads SGHDN; CDR2 reads FVKESK. CDR3 in amino acids: CASSQDGTSGRIEQYF. For the CDR3, the DNA is TGTGCCAGCAGCCAAGACGGGACTAGCGGGAGAATCGAGCAGTACTTC.

By sample share, this clonotype is medium-sized. The chain is built from TRBV20-1 and TRBJ1-2; possible D gene TRBD1, 6 bases. The CDR3 is made up of 13 amino acids. Germline lookup yields CDR1 DFQATT and CDR2 SNEGSKA (reference sequence). V was pared by 3 bases and J by 8 bases, with 16 bases between. CDR3 in DNA: TGCAGTGCTAGCCTCGGGGGGCTGCGGGGCTACACCTTC. The encoded protein is CSASLGGLRGYTF.

This clonotype appeared many times. This sequence joins TRBV28 and TRBJ2-1; tentatively, D is TRBD2 (5 bases). The ends were cut back, 4 bases at V and 0 bases at J, with 13 bases in the middle. The germline CDR1 and CDR2 sequences are MDHEN and SYDVKM. The CDR3 consists of 16 residues. In nucleotides, the CDR3 is TGTGCCAGCAGTTCCCCCGGCGGGCTCTCCTACAATGAGCAGTTCTTC. Protein sequence: CASSSPGGLSYNEQFF. The full variable domain, completed using reference TRBV28 and TRBJ2-1, is DVKVTQSSRYLVKRTGEKVFLECVQDMDHENMFWYRQDPGLGLRLIYFSYDVKMKEKGDIPEGYSVSREKKERFSLILESASTNQTSMYLCASSSPGGLSYNEQFFGPGTRLTVL.

This clonotype was seen ten or more times. The V call is TRBV7-9, the J call TRBJ1-2; weak D call: TRBD1 (6 bases). V dropped 0 bases and J dropped 2 bases, with 10 bases sitting between them. Germline V gene data show CDR1 as SEHNR and CDR2 as FQNEAQ (reference sequence). The CDR3 has 15 amino acids. Here the CDR3 DNA reads TGTGCCAGCAGCTTAGCGAACAGGGAGAACTATGGCTACACCTTC. It specifies CASSLANRENYGYTF.

The chain joins TRBV7-2 to TRBJ2-7; D is unclear. The CDR3 covers 19 residues. V dropped 2 bases and J dropped 6 bases, with 29 bases sitting between them. Germline CDR1 is SGHTA and CDR2 is FQGNSA. CDR3 nucleotides: TGTGCCAGCAGCTTAAACCCCTCGGCAGCACGGAGTGGTGATTCCGAGCAGTACTTC. It yields the protein CASSLNPSAARSGDSEQYF.

The chain carries TRBV6-1 and TRBJ1-1; D call uncertain. The V end was cut by 6 bases, the J end by 3 bases, with 17 bases between. Germline assignment: CDR1 MNHNS and CDR2 SASEGT. CDR3 size: 15 residues. The chain's CDR3 is CASRLATQTHTEAFF. CDR3 DNA sequence: TGTGCCAGCAGATTAGCGACACAGACCCACACTGAAGCTTTCTTT.

This clonotype was seen many times. The DNA for the CDR3 is TGCAGTGCTAGAGTCCCGGGACTAGCGCCGTACAATGAGCAGTTCTTC. It codes for CSARVPGLAPYNEQFF. V usage is TRBV20-1 and J usage is TRBJ2-1; 10 positions agree with TRBD2. The germline gives CDR1 DFQATT, CDR2 SNEGSKA (reference sequence). CDR3 length: 16 residues. V was pared by 1 base and J by 4 bases, with 7 bases of the junction left unmatched.

This clonotype was counted many times. The J gene is TRBJ2-3, the V gene TRBV7-2; D is unresolved. Looked up from germline, CDR1 is SGHTA and CDR2 is FQGNSA. The V gene lost 6 bases and the J gene lost 2 bases, with 18 bases spanning the gap. The CDR3 contains 16 residues. CDR3: CASSSKTLRHTDTQYF. DNA for the CDR3: TGTGCCAGCAGTTCAAAGACTCTACGGCACACAGATACGCAGTATTTT.

In its sample, this clonotype was seen a few times. V and J are TRBV5-8 and TRBJ1-2; 7 bases are a match to TRBD1. The V segment lost 5 bases and the J segment 8 bases; nucleotides outside the gene matches: 21. This CDR3 is built from 17 residues. Germline assignment: CDR1 SGHTS and CDR2 YDEGEE. The CDR3 reads CASSYIPGQRAQEGYTF. CDR3 in DNA: TGTGCCAGCAGTTACATTCCGGGACAGCGAGCCCAGGAGGGCTACACCTTC.

The table lists this clonotype with many counts. The gene calls are TRBV28 and TRBJ2-7; 8 bases align to TRBD2. V shed 5 bases and J 4 bases; nucleotides not matched to a gene: 1. There are 12 residues in the CDR3. CDR1 MDHEN and CDR2 SYDVKM come from the germline V gene. The CDR3 DNA follows: TGTGCCAGCAGTATAGCGGGGTACGAGCAGTACTTC. This translates into CASSIAGYEQYF.

The table lists this clonotype with many counts. The CDR3, as DNA: TGTGCCACCAGCAGAGGAGCCGGGACAGCGGCCTACGAGCAGTACTTC. Encoded protein: CATSRGAGTAAYEQYF. The rearrangement uses TRBV15 and TRBJ2-7; 7 bases line up with TRBD1. V gave up 1 base and J gave up 2 bases; unmatched junction bases: 8. Germline V gene sequence: CDR1 LNHNV, CDR2 YYDKDF (reference sequence). The CDR3 has 16 amino acids.

This clonotype was detected only a few times. The rearrangement links TRBV5-1 to TRBJ2-7; 8 nucleotides agree with TRBD2. Trimming cost V 4 bases and J 4 bases; bases outside gene matches: 13. This CDR3 is 16 amino acids long. Germline V lookup: CDR1 SGHRS, CDR2 YFSETQ. The CDR3 sequence: CASSPRTSGLVYEQYF. The CDR3, as DNA: TGCGCCAGCAGCCCCCGAACTTCGGGACTAGTTTACGAGCAGTACTTC.

This clonotype was picked up one time. This clone may be a read error of a much larger clone one base away. The chain carries TRBV5-5 and TRBJ2-1; 7 nucleotides line up with TRBD2. There are 15 residues in the CDR3. Germline CDR1 is SGHKS and CDR2 is YYEKEE (reference sequence). The CDR3 sequence is CDSSLTTGGYNEQFF. The DNA for the CDR3 is TGTGACAGCAGCCTAACCACCGGGGGGTACAATGAGCAGTTCTTC.

V gene TRBV29-1 combines with J gene TRBJ1-3; no clear D. Germline V lookup: CDR1 SQVTM, CDR2 ANQGSEA. The CDR3 length is 12 residues. The V and J ends lost 3 bases and 4 bases respectively, with 7 bases between them. CDR3 in DNA: TGCAGCGTTGAGTCAGGAGGAAACACCATATATTTT. Protein: CSVESGGNTIYF.

The table lists this clonotype with many counts. The chain carries TRBV7-2 and TRBJ2-2; a possible D gene is TRBD2 (5 bases). This CDR3 has 18 amino acids. CDR1 and CDR2 from the germline V gene are SGHTA and FQGNSA. V gave up 1 base and J gave up 4 bases, with 19 bases separating them. The CDR3 nucleotides are TGTGCCAGCAGCTTAGGGGCAGTCCGGGGTCCTACCACCGGGGAGCTGTTTTTT. As protein: CASSLGAVRGPTTGELFF.

The table lists this clonotype with many counts. The V call is TRBV6-6, the J call TRBJ2-7, with TRBD2 matching over 7 bases. J lost 2 bases, V lost 7 bases, and 8 bases had no gene match. The CDR3 has 14 residues. The V gene's germline CDR1 is MNHNY and CDR2 SVGAGI (reference sequence). The CDR3 is CASTSSGATYEQYF. CDR3 DNA: TGTGCCAGCACCTCCAGCGGGGCTACCTACGAGCAGTACTTC.

This clonotype was seen ten or more times. The V call is TRBV20-1, the J call TRBJ2-5; weak D call: TRBD2 (6 bases). This CDR3 region has 16 residues. Germline CDR1 is DFQATT and CDR2 is SNEGSKA (reference sequence). V lost 1 base, J lost 5 bases, and 20 bases lay in between. DNA of the CDR3: TGCAGTGCTAGAGCCCCAGGGCGGGGACCCTTGGAGACCCAGTACTTC. Translating it yields CSARAPGRGPLETQYF.

This clonotype was seen ten or more times. The chain is built from TRBV5-1 and TRBJ2-7; 8 bases align to TRBD2. Germline V gives CDR1 SGHRS, CDR2 YFSETQ. The CDR3 length is 13 residues. V shed 3 bases and J 5 bases; nucleotides not matched to a gene: 4. The CDR3 reads CASSSSGGDEQYF. CDR3 sequence (DNA): TGCGCCAGCAGCTCCTCCGGGGGGGACGAGCAGTACTTC. Filled out from reference TRBV5-1 and TRBJ2-7, the complete variable domain reads KAGVTQTPRYLIKTRGQQVTLSCSPISGHRSVSWYQQTPGQGLQFLFEYFSETQRNKGNFPGRFSGRQFSNSRSEMNVSTLELGDSALYLCASSSSGGDEQYFGPGTRLTVT.

In its sample, this clonotype ranks as medium-sized (0.01 to 0.1%). This chain uses TRBV29-1 with TRBJ2-7; 7 nucleotides align to TRBD1. Germline V CDR1 and CDR2: SQVTM, ANQGSEA. The V and J ends lost 7 bases and 4 bases, in that order; junction bases with no gene match: 10. This CDR3 region has 13 residues. Here the CDR3 reads CSATGTASYEQYF. CDR3 sequence (DNA): TGCAGCGCTACGGGGACAGCCTCTTACGAGCAGTACTTC.

The chain uses TRBV7-8 and TRBJ2-2; no reliable D call. Germline CDR1 reads SGHVS; CDR2 reads FQNEAQ. The CDR3 sequence is 12 residues long. Between the trimmed V and J ends, which lost 5 bases and 6 bases, there was a span of 7 bases. CDR3 nucleotide sequence: TGTGCCAGCAGCCTACGGCCCGGGGAGCTGTTTTTT. Translation: CASSLRPGELFF.

This clonotype was recorded at least ten times. J is TRBJ1-2 and V is TRBV29-1; weak D call: TRBD1 (5 bases). Germline V gives CDR1 SQVTM, CDR2 ANQGSEA. The CDR3 extends over 12 amino acids. For the CDR3, the DNA is TGCGGAACCTCCCGGGGAGGGGAAGGCTACACCTTC. Protein sequence: CGTSRGGEGYTF.